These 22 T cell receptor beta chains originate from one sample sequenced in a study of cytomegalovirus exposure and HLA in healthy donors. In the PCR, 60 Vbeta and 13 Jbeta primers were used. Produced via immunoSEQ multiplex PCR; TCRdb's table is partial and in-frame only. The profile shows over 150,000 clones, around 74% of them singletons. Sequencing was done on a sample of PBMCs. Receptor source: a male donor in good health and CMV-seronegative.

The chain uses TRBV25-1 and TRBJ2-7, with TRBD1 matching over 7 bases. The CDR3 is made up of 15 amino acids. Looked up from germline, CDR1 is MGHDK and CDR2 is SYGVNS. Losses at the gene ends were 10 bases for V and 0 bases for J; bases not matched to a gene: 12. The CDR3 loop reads CATDNLGTDSYEQYF. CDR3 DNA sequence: TGTGCCACCGACAACCTGGGGACAGACTCCTACGAGCAGTACTTC.

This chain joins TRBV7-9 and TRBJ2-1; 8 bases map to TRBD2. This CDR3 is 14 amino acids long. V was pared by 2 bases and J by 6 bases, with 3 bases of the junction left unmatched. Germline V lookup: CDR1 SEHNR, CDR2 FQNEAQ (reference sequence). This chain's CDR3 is CASSLHTSGNEQFF. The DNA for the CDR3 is TGTGCCAGCAGCTTACACACTAGCGGCAATGAGCAGTTCTTC.

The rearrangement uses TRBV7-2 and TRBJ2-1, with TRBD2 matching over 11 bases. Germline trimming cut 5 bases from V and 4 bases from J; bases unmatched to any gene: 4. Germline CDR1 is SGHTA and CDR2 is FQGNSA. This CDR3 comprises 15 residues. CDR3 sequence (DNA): TGTGCCAGCAGCCGGACTAGCGGGCCGTACAATGAGCAGTTCTTC. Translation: CASSRTSGPYNEQFF.

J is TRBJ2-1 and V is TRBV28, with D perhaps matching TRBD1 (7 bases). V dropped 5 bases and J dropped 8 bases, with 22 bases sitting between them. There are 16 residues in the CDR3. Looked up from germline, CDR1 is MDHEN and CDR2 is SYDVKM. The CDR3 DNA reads TGTGCCAGCAGTGAGACAGGGACTGGGATCGTGGATGAGCAGTTCTTC. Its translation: CASSETGTGIVDEQFF.

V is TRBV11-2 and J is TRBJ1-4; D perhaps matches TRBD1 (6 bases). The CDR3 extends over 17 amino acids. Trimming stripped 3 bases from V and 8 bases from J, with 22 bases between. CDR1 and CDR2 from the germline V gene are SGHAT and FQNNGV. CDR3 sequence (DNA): TGTGCCAGCAGCTTCGGATCACCCACAGGGCTGGGCGAAAAACTGTTTTTT. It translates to CASSFGSPTGLGEKLFF.

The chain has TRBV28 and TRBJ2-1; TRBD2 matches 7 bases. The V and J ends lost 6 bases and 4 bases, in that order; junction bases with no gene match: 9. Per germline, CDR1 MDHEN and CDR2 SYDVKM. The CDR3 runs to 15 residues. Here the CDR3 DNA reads TGTGCCAGCAGGGTAGCGCTGGGAGGGTACAATGAGCAGTTCTTC. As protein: CASRVALGGYNEQFF.

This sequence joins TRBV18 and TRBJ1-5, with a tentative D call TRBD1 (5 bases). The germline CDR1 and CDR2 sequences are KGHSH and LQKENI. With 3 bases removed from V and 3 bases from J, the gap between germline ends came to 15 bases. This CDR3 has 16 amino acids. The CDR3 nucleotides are TGTGCCAGCTCACCGTTTTCGGGGGGGGACAATCAGCCCCAGCATTTT. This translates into CASSPFSGGDNQPQHF.

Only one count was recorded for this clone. The CDR3 here is CASRSDRVSNQPQHF. The CDR3 DNA sequence: TGTGCCAGCAGATCTGACAGGGTTAGCAATCAGCCCCAGCATTTT. The genes are TRBV2 and TRBJ1-5; 7 bases line up with TRBD1. The CDR3 length is 15 residues. CDR1 is SNHLY, CDR2 FYNNEI, per germline. V gave up 6 bases and J gave up 0 bases; unmatched junction bases: 5.

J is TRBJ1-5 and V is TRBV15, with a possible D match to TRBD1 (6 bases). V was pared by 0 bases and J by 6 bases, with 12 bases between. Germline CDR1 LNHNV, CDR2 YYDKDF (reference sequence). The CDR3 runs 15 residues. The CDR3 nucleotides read TGTGCCACCAGCAGAGATCGCGGACAGAGTCAGCCCCAGCATTTT. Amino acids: CATSRDRGQSQPQHF.

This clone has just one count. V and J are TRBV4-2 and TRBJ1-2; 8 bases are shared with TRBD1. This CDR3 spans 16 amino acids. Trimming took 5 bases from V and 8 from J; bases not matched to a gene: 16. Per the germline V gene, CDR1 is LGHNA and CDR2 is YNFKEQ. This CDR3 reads CASSGRGGQGGLGYTF. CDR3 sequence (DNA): TGTGCCAGCAGCGGGCGAGGAGGACAGGGTGGTTTAGGCTACACCTTC.

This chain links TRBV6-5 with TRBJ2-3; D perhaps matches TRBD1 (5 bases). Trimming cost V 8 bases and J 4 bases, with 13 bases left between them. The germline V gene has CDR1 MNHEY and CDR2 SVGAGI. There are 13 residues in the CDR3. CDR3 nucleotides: TGTGCCAGCCAGCAGGGTACCGCAGATACGCAGTATTTT. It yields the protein CASQQGTADTQYF.

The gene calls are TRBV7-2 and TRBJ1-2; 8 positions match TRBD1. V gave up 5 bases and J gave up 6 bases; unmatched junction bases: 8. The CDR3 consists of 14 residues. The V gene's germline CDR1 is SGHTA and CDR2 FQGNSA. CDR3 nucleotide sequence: TGTGCCAGCAGCACTAGACAGGGGCCCGATGGCTACACCTTC. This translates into CASSTRQGPDGYTF. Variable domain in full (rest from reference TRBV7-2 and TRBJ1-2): GAGVSQSPSNKVTEKGKDVELRCDPISGHTALYWYRQSLGQGLEFLIYFQGNSAPDKSGLPSDRFSAERTGGSVSTLTIQRTQQEDSAVYLCASSTRQGPDGYTFGSGTRLTVV.

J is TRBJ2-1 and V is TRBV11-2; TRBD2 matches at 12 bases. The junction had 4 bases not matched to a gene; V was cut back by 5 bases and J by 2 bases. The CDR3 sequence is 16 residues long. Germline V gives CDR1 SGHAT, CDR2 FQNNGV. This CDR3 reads CASSPLAGGTYNEQFF. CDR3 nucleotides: TGTGCCAGCAGCCCTCTAGCGGGAGGGACCTACAATGAGCAGTTCTTC.

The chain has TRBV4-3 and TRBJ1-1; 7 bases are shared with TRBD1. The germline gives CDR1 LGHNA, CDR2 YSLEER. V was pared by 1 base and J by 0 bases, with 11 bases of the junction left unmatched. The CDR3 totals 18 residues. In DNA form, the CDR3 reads TGCGCCAGCAGCCAAGGTCTCCCCGGGACAGAGTTGAACACTGAAGCTTTCTTT. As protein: CASSQGLPGTELNTEAFF.

CDR3 bases: TGTGCCAGCAGTTGGGGAGCGGCCCCGGCTTCCTACAATGAGCAGTTCTTC. This translates into CASSWGAAPASYNEQFF. This chain joins TRBV28 and TRBJ2-1; possible D gene TRBD2, 5 bases. V shed 4 bases and J shed 1 base, with 17 bases lying between them. The germline V gene encodes CDR1 MDHEN and CDR2 SYDVKM. The CDR3 runs 17 residues.

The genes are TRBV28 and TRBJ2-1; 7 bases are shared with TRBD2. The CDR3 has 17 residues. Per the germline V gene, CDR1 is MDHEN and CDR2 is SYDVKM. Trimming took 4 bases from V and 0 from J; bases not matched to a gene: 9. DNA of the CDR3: TGTGCCAGCAGTTCTCCATCTAGCGGAAGCTCCTACAATGAGCAGTTCTTC. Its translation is CASSSPSSGSSYNEQFF. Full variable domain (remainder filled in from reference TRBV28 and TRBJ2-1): DVKVTQSSRYLVKRTGEKVFLECVQDMDHENMFWYRQDPGLGLRLIYFSYDVKMKEKGDIPEGYSVSREKKERFSLILESASTNQTSMYLCASSSPSSGSSYNEQFFGPGTRLTVL.

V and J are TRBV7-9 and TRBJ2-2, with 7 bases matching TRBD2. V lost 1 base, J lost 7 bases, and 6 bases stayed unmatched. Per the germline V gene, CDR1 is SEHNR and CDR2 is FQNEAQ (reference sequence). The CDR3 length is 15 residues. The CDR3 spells CASSLGTSEVGELFF. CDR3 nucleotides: TGTGCCAGCAGCTTAGGCACTAGCGAGGTCGGGGAGCTGTTTTTT.

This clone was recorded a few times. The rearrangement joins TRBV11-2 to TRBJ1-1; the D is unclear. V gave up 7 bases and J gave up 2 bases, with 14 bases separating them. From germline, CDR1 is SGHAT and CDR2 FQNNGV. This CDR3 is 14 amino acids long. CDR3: CASNLSPQNTEAFF. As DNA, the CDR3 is TGTGCCAGCAACCTATCACCCCAAAACACTGAAGCTTTCTTT.

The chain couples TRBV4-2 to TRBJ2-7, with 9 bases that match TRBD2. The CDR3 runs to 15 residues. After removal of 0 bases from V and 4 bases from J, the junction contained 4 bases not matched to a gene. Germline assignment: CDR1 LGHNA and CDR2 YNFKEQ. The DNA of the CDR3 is TGTGCCAGCAGCCAAGAAAGGCGGGGGGGTTACGAGCAGTACTTC. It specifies CASSQERRGGYEQYF.

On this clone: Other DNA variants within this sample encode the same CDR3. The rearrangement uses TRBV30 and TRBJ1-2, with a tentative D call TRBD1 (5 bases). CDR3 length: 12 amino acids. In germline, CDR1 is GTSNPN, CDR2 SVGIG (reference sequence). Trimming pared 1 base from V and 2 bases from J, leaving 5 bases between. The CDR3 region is CAWSAGNYGYTF. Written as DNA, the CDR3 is TGTGCCTGGAGTGCAGGGAACTATGGCTACACCTTC.

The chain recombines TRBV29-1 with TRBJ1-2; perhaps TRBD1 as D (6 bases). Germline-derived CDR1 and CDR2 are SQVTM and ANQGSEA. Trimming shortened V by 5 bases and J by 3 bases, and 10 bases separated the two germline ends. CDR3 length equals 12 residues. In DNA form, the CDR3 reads TGCAGCGTTCCAGGGGTAGACTATGGCTACACCTTC. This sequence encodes CSVPGVDYGYTF.

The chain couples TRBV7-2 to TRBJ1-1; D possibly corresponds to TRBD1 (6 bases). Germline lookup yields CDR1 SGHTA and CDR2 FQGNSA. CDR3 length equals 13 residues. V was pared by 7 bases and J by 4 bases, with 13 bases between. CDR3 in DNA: TGTGCCAGCATCGTAGGGGGTGGCACTGAAGCTTTCTTT. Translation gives CASIVGGGTEAFF. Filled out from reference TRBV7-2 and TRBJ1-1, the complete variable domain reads GAGVSQSPSNKVTEKGKDVELRCDPISGHTALYWYRQSLGQGLEFLIYFQGNSAPDKSGLPSDRFSAERTGGSVSTLTIQRTQQEDSAVYLCASIVGGGTEAFFGQGTRLTVV.